These 26 T cell receptor beta chains were all obtained from the same sample, sequenced in a study of cytomegalovirus exposure and HLA in healthy donors. Data came from immunoSEQ multiplex PCR; TCRdb stores just in-frame clones and leaves some out. This table has about 170,000 clones, 86% appearing once. Material: PBMCs. The receptors shown here come from a woman in her twenties or thirties in good health and CMV-seronegative.

Ten or more counts support this clone. The rearrangement links TRBV4-2 to TRBJ2-7; 11 nucleotides line up with TRBD2. With V trimmed by 2 bases and J by 3 bases, 3 bases remained unmatched. This CDR3 is built from 15 residues. Germline CDR1 and CDR2: LGHNA and YNFKEQ. The CDR3 spells CASSQTSGSYYEQYF. In DNA form, the CDR3 reads TGTGCCAGCAGCCAAACTAGCGGGAGTTACTACGAGCAGTACTTC.

The chain is built from TRBV28 and TRBJ1-5, with a tentative D call TRBD1 (5 bases). V dropped 6 bases and J dropped 4 bases, with 13 bases sitting between them. The germline V gene has CDR1 MDHEN and CDR2 SYDVKM. This CDR3 region has 14 residues. The chain's CDR3 is CASSFGGSNQPQHF. CDR3 in DNA: TGTGCCAGCAGCTTTGGGGGGAGTAATCAGCCCCAGCATTTT.

V usage is TRBV30 and J usage is TRBJ2-3, with D unresolved. V dropped 7 bases and J dropped 5 bases, with 7 bases sitting between them. The V gene's germline CDR1 is GTSNPN and CDR2 SVGIG (reference sequence). This CDR3 spans 10 amino acids. The CDR3 loop is CASTGDTQYF. DNA of the CDR3: TGTGCCTCGACGGGAGATACGCAGTATTTT.

CDR3 residues: CAMGLRDRYTGELFF. In DNA, the CDR3 is TGTGCAATGGGGCTAAGGGACAGATACACCGGGGAGCTGTTTTTT. This rearrangement joins TRBV7-2 to TRBJ2-2, with 7 bases matching TRBD1. The CDR3 loop spans 15 amino acids. From germline, CDR1 is SGHTA and CDR2 FQGNSA.

This chain uses TRBV1 with TRBJ2-3; TRBD2, the D gene given by the table, was not confirmed from the DNA. TRBV1 is reported as a pseudogene. This CDR3 contains 22 residues. CDR3 sequence (DNA): TGCACCAGCAGCCAAGGACGCTGGGGGGGCAGGACACCCCGAGATAGCACAGATACGCAGTATTTT. It is translated as CTSSQGRWGGRTPRDSTDTQYF.

This clone was found a few times. CDR3 DNA: TGCAGTGCTAGTTCCCCGGGACAGGAGTACTTC. This codes for CSASSPGQEYF. This chain uses TRBV20-1 with TRBJ2-7; TRBD1 matches 8 bases. V shed 3 bases and J 11 bases; nucleotides not matched to a gene: 6. The CDR3 has 11 residues. Per germline, CDR1 DFQATT and CDR2 SNEGSKA (reference sequence).

V and J are TRBV29-1 and TRBJ2-5; weak D call: TRBD2 (6 bases). Trimming removed 6 bases at V and 2 bases at J, with 13 bases between. This CDR3 is built from 13 residues. The V gene's germline CDR1 is SQVTM and CDR2 ANQGSEA. CDR3 in amino acids: CSVAGTLQETQYF. CDR3 bases: TGCAGCGTCGCAGGGACTCTACAAGAGACCCAGTACTTC.

CDR3 residues: CASSPRWQGEEAFF. The CDR3 region has the DNA TGCGCCAGCAGCCCACGGTGGCAGGGAGAAGAGGCTTTCTTT. V and J are TRBV5-1 and TRBJ1-1, with TRBD1 as a possible D gene (5 bases). CDR3 length equals 14 residues. Trimming removed 4 bases at V and 11 bases at J, with 21 bases between. The V gene's germline CDR1 is SGHRS and CDR2 YFSETQ.

In its sample, this clone was seen a few times. The V gene is TRBV5-1, the J gene TRBJ2-7; TRBD1 might be the D (5 bases). The CDR3 sequence is 13 residues long. V dropped 0 bases and J dropped 3 bases, with 7 bases sitting between them. Germline V gene data show CDR1 as SGHRS and CDR2 as YFSETQ. CDR3 in amino acids: CASSLGQNYEQYF. CDR3 in DNA: TGCGCCAGCAGCTTGGGACAGAACTACGAGCAGTACTTC.

J is TRBJ2-1 and V is TRBV5-1; a possible D gene is TRBD2 (6 bases). The CDR3 covers 15 residues. The V and J ends lost 1 base and 5 bases respectively, with 13 bases between them. Germline V gives CDR1 SGHRS, CDR2 YFSETQ. The CDR3 sequence: CASSLTSPTDNEQFF. The DNA for the CDR3 is TGCGCCAGCAGCTTGACTAGCCCTACTGACAATGAGCAGTTCTTC.

This chain joins TRBV28 and TRBJ1-3, with D unclear. CDR1 and CDR2 from the germline V gene are MDHEN and SYDVKM. This CDR3 region has 18 residues. V gave up 8 bases and J gave up 0 bases, with 23 bases separating them. CDR3 region: CASPPSRESLYSGNTIYF. In nucleotides, the CDR3 is TGTGCCAGCCCTCCTTCAAGGGAATCCCTATACTCTGGAAACACCATATATTTT.

A few counts support this clone. This sequence joins TRBV20-1 and TRBJ1-2, with D possibly matching TRBD1 (5 bases). Looked up from germline, CDR1 is DFQATT and CDR2 is SNEGSKA (reference sequence). The CDR3 is 11 residues long. Trimming took off 6 bases at V and 9 bases at J, with 14 bases between the two ends. This CDR3 reads CSAGDAGSYTF. Written as DNA, the CDR3 is TGCAGTGCAGGGGACGCCGGTAGCTACACCTTC.

This sequence joins TRBV7-8 and TRBJ2-1, with D possibly TRBD2 on 6 matching bases. This CDR3 has 13 residues. V lost 6 bases, J lost 10 bases, and 16 bases lay in between. Germline V gene lookup returns CDR1 SGHVS and CDR2 FQNEAQ. CDR3 coding DNA: TGTGCCAGCAGTTCCAGACTAGGAGGGGAGCAGTTCTTC. Its translation: CASSSRLGGEQFF.

V is TRBV6-5 and J is TRBJ2-7, with TRBD1 matching 9 bases. With V trimmed by 5 bases and J by 2 bases, 7 bases remained unmatched. This CDR3 is 15 amino acids long. Germline V gene sequence: CDR1 MNHEY, CDR2 SVGAGI. The CDR3 DNA reads as TGTGCCAGCAGTACCCGGGACAGGGAGACCTACGAGCAGTACTTC. This translates into CASSTRDRETYEQYF.

The chain recombines TRBV15 with TRBJ2-1; 12 bases agree with TRBD2. Germline lookup yields CDR1 LNHNV and CDR2 YYDKDF (reference sequence). The CDR3 is 15 residues long. Losses at the gene ends were 5 bases for V and 8 bases for J; bases not matched to a gene: 7. DNA of the CDR3: TGTGCCACCAGCGGTCGACTAGCGGGAGTCGATGAGCAGTTCTTC. Amino acids: CATSGRLAGVDEQFF.

The rearrangement joins TRBV10-3 to TRBJ1-6; no definite D call. V lost 4 bases, J lost 1 base, and 8 bases lay in between. This CDR3 has 15 amino acids. The germline gives CDR1 ENHRY, CDR2 SYGVKD. The CDR3 sequence: CAISAGASYNSPLHF. CDR3 DNA: TGTGCCATCAGTGCCGGAGCGTCCTATAATTCACCCCTCCACTTT.

The chain is built from TRBV7-2 and TRBJ2-7; TRBD1 aligns across 8 bases. Looked up from germline, CDR1 is SGHTA and CDR2 is FQGNSA. Unmatched junction bases numbered 5, after V lost 0 bases and J lost 1 base. The CDR3 spans 16 residues. CDR3 sequence reads: CASSLATTGESYEQYF. As DNA, the CDR3 is TGTGCCAGCAGCTTAGCGACGACAGGGGAGTCCTACGAGCAGTACTTC.

As DNA, the CDR3 is TGTGCCAGCACCTTAATCAGGGGTACTGAAGCTTTCTTT. This sequence encodes CASTLIRGTEAFF. The V call is TRBV2, the J call TRBJ1-1; the D gene is possibly TRBD1 (6 bases). The CDR3 has 13 amino acids. Trimming stripped 7 bases from V and 5 bases from J, with 14 bases between. The germline gives CDR1 SNHLY, CDR2 FYNNEI.

This chain connects TRBV28 to TRBJ1-5, with TRBD1 identical over 8 bases. This CDR3 comprises 16 residues. CDR1 is MDHEN and CDR2 is SYDVKM in the germline V gene. J lost 2 bases, V lost 5 bases, and 8 bases had no gene match. This chain's CDR3 is CASSRTPTGGNQPQHF. Written as DNA, the CDR3 is TGTGCCAGCAGTCGTACCCCGACAGGGGGCAATCAGCCCCAGCATTTT.

The gene calls are TRBV27 and TRBJ2-7, with 11 bases aligning to TRBD2. The V and J ends lost 2 bases and 4 bases, in that order; junction bases with no gene match: 1. Germline loops: CDR1 MNHEY, CDR2 SMNVEV (reference sequence). This CDR3 region has 14 residues. The CDR3 DNA reads TGTGCCAGCAGTTTACGACTAGCGGGGTACGAGCAGTACTTC. Its translation is CASSLRLAGYEQYF.

V and J are TRBV4-3 and TRBJ2-5; weak D call: TRBD1 (5 bases). There are 15 residues in the CDR3. With 1 base removed from V and 5 bases from J, the gap between germline ends came to 14 bases. Germline CDR1 reads LGHNA; CDR2 reads YSLEER. CDR3 bases: TGCGCCAGCAGCCAAGTTGTCAGGGAAGGGGAGACCCAGTACTTC. Its protein is CASSQVVREGETQYF.

This chain uses TRBV7-9 with TRBJ2-7, with unresolved D. The CDR3 contains 13 residues. Trimming stripped 4 bases from V and 7 bases from J, with 14 bases between. Germline assignment: CDR1 SEHNR and CDR2 FQNEAQ (reference sequence). CDR3 in amino acids: CASSSLLLQEQYF. The CDR3 region has the DNA TGTGCCAGCAGCTCCCTACTGCTGCAAGAGCAGTACTTC.

V and J are TRBV6-6 and TRBJ1-1; possibly TRBD1 for D (5 bases). This CDR3 is 13 amino acids long. V lost 2 bases to trimming and J lost 1 base, with 5 bases between them. Germline CDR1 MNHNY, CDR2 SVGAGI (reference sequence). The CDR3 is CASSYGGNTEAFF. CDR3 DNA: TGTGCCAGCAGTTACGGGGGGAACACTGAAGCTTTCTTT.

This chain links TRBV6-5 with TRBJ2-7, with a possible D match to TRBD1 (6 bases). From germline, CDR1 is MNHEY and CDR2 SVGAGI. The CDR3 has 13 residues. Trimming cost V 1 base and J 5 bases, with 9 bases left between them. The CDR3 loop is CASSYLDSDEQYF. CDR3 nucleotide sequence: TGTGCCAGCAGTTACTTGGACAGCGACGAGCAGTACTTC.

This chain joins TRBV5-6 and TRBJ2-7; 9 nucleotides match TRBD1. The CDR3 runs 14 residues. J lost 3 bases, V lost 0 bases, and 1 base had no gene match. CDR1 and CDR2 from the germline V gene are SGHDT and YYEEEE. As DNA, the CDR3 is TGTGCCAGCAGCTTGGGGGACAGGGTCTACGAGCAGTACTTC. It specifies CASSLGDRVYEQYF.

The genes are TRBV19 and TRBJ1-4; D call uncertain. Germline V gives CDR1 LNHDA, CDR2 SQIVND (reference sequence). This CDR3 comprises 19 residues. Trimming shortened V by 8 bases and J by 0 bases, and 25 bases separated the two germline ends. The CDR3 nucleotides read TGTGCCAGTGGCCCCCTCACTGGGCCCAGTTATGCAACTAATGAAAAACTGTTTTTT. As protein: CASGPLTGPSYATNEKLFF.